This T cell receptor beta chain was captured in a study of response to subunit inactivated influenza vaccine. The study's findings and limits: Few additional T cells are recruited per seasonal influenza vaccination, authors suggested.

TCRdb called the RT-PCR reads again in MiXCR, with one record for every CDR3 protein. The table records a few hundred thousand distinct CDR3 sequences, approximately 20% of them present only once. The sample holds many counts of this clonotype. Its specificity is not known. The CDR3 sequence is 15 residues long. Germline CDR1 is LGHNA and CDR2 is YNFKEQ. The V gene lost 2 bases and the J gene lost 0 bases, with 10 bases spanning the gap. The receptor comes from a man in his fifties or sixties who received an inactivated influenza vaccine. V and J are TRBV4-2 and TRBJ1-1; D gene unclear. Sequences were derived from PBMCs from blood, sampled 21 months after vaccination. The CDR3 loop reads CASSQSSSMNTEAFF. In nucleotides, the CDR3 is TGTGCCAGCAGCCAAAGCTCCAGTATGAACACTGAAGCTTTCTTT.